This T cell receptor (beta chain) emerged from a study of control samples from healthy donors and cancer patients. TCRdb's copy holds only in-frame clones and misses some; the assay was immunoSEQ multiplex PCR. The sample lists some 100,000 clones, 90% seen once, with 4.4% in the top ten. The CDR3 is 14 amino acids. Trimming stripped 4 bases from V and 8 bases from J, with 17 bases between. Germline values: CDR1 SGHTA, CDR2 FQGNSA. Sample: blood. J is TRBJ1-2 and V is TRBV7-2; D is undetermined. The source is a human donor in good health. The donor label of this sample is uncertain. The CDR3 nucleotides read TGTGCCAGCAGCTCGTCCAACGGATATTACGGCTACACCTTC. Residues: CASSSSNGYYGYTF.